Below are 28 T cell receptor beta chains sequenced from a single sample in a study of blood T cell repertoires in COVID-19. Profiling relied on immunoSEQ multiplex PCR, and the TCRdb table lists in-frame clones only, not all of them. The sample holds some 200,000 clones, 81% seen once. Sample: peripheral blood. The source of these receptors is a middle-aged woman with COVID-19, enrolled during active disease.

The chain carries TRBV4-2 and TRBJ1-2; D uncertain. The CDR3 runs to 15 residues. The germline V and J ends were trimmed by 6 bases and 3 bases, with 17 bases remaining between them. The V gene's germline CDR1 is LGHNA and CDR2 YNFKEQ. The chain's CDR3 is CASSRDYGGDYGYTF. In nucleotides, the CDR3 is TGTGCCAGCAGTCGAGATTATGGAGGCGACTATGGCTACACCTTC.

V is TRBV27 and J is TRBJ2-7; D unresolved. The CDR3 is 14 amino acids. The germline gives CDR1 MNHEY, CDR2 SMNVEV (reference sequence). The V and J ends lost 3 bases and 3 bases respectively, with 12 bases between them. The CDR3 sequence is CASSLNYPGYEQYF. The CDR3 region has the DNA TGTGCCAGCAGTTTGAACTATCCGGGCTACGAGCAGTACTTC.

The rearrangement links TRBV12-5 to TRBJ2-1; maybe TRBD1 (5 bases). Germline V gene sequence: CDR1 LGHNT, CDR2 FRNRAP. This CDR3 has 14 residues. V was shortened by 3 bases and J by 5 bases, with 11 bases between the two germline ends. CDR3 in DNA: TGTGCTAGTGGTTTAGGGGTAGGGGACAATGAGCAGTTCTTC. Protein: CASGLGVGDNEQFF.

V gene TRBV5-6 combines with J gene TRBJ2-3; 10 bases are shared with TRBD2. Germline CDR1 reads SGHDT; CDR2 reads YYEEEE. Trimming took 0 bases from V and 7 from J; bases not matched to a gene: 2. The CDR3 runs to 14 residues. The CDR3 reads CASSLVAGGHTQYF. The CDR3 nucleotides are TGTGCCAGCAGCTTGGTAGCGGGGGGTCATACGCAGTATTTT.

The CDR3 DNA reads as TGTGCCAGCAGTTCGGAACAGGGTACGGGTGAAAAACTGTTTTTT. This sequence encodes CASSSEQGTGEKLFF. The chain joins TRBV28 to TRBJ1-4; D is perhaps TRBD1 (6 bases). The CDR3 has 15 amino acids. V was shortened by 4 bases and J by 7 bases, with 16 bases between the two germline ends. Germline loops: CDR1 MDHEN, CDR2 SYDVKM. Together with reference TRBV28 and TRBJ1-4, the CDR3 gives the full variable domain: DVKVTQSSRYLVKRTGEKVFLECVQDMDHENMFWYRQDPGLGLRLIYFSYDVKMKEKGDIPEGYSVSREKKERFSLILESASTNQTSMYLCASSSEQGTGEKLFFGSGTQLSVL.

The rearrangement uses TRBV6-5 and TRBJ2-5, with 9 bases matching TRBD1. Germline V gives CDR1 MNHEY, CDR2 SVGAGI. The CDR3 extends over 14 amino acids. With 6 bases clipped from V and 6 bases from J, the junction kept 8 bases outside the gene matches. The CDR3 protein is CASSPGQGWKTQYF. The CDR3 DNA is TGTGCCAGCAGCCCGGGACAGGGATGGAAGACCCAGTACTTC.

The V and J genes are TRBV11-2 and TRBJ2-5, with 8 bases fitting TRBD2. This CDR3 has 13 amino acids. CDR1 SGHAT and CDR2 FQNNGV come from the germline V gene. The CDR3 region has the DNA TGTGCAGTTTCAACGGGGGGGCAAGAGACCCAGTACTTC. Its translation is CAVSTGGQETQYF.

The V and J genes are TRBV5-4 and TRBJ2-4, with 7 bases fitting TRBD2. The V gene end was trimmed by 3 bases and the J gene end by 3 bases; junction bases not matched to a gene: 6. The germline V gene has CDR1 SGHNT and CDR2 YYREEE (reference sequence). This CDR3 spans 15 amino acids. The CDR3 DNA reads as TGTGCCAGCAGCTCTCGAGCGGGAAGCAAAAACATTCAGTACTTC. It translates to CASSSRAGSKNIQYF.

The chain uses TRBV4-1 and TRBJ2-1, with TRBD2 matching 8 bases. Germline CDR1 reads MGHRA; CDR2 reads YSYEKL. J gave up 2 bases and V 2 bases, and 8 bases lay outside the gene matches. The CDR3 extends over 17 amino acids. CDR3 residues: CASSQKGLALPYNEQFF. DNA of the CDR3: TGCGCCAGCAGCCAAAAAGGACTAGCCCTACCCTACAATGAGCAGTTCTTC.

This clone was observed a handful of times. The chain uses TRBV19 and TRBJ1-5, with TRBD1 matching over 8 bases. CDR1 is LNHDA and CDR2 is SQIVND in the germline V gene (reference sequence). V trimming: 6 bases; J trimming: 3 bases; junction bases outside the gene matches: 10. The CDR3 runs to 16 residues. This chain's CDR3 is CASSSYDRGNNQPQHF. In DNA form, the CDR3 reads TGTGCCAGTAGCTCATATGACAGGGGAAACAATCAGCCCCAGCATTTT.

This clone was seen just once. V usage is TRBV28 and J usage is TRBJ1-3; 8 nucleotides align to TRBD1. The CDR3 covers 18 residues. The V segment lost 6 bases and the J segment 3 bases; nucleotides outside the gene matches: 16. Germline CDR1 is MDHEN and CDR2 is SYDVKM. The CDR3 nucleotides are TGTGCCAGCAGCCTAAGCAGGGGGCGTACGATGGGTGGAAACACCATATATTTT. Its protein product is CASSLSRGRTMGGNTIYF.

The V and J genes are TRBV2 and TRBJ2-6; TRBD2 is a possible D gene (6 bases). Germline CDR1 reads SNHLY; CDR2 reads FYNNEI. Trimming pared 2 bases from V and 4 bases from J, leaving 12 bases between. The CDR3 contains 16 residues. The DNA for the CDR3 is TGTGCCAGCAGTGAAATTGGAGGGTACGGGGCCAACGTCCTGACTTTC. Translating it yields CASSEIGGYGANVLTF.

The rearrangement joins TRBV30 to TRBJ1-2; D gene uncertain. Germline CDR1 reads GTSNPN; CDR2 reads SVGIG (reference sequence). V shed 5 bases and J shed 5 bases, with 18 bases lying between them. There are 14 residues in the CDR3. The CDR3 nucleotides are TGTGCCTGGTACGGCCAGGCCCTTACTTATGGCTACACCTTC. Amino acids: CAWYGQALTYGYTF.

The chain couples TRBV4-2 to TRBJ1-1; unclear D gene. The CDR3 is 13 amino acids. The V gene's germline CDR1 is LGHNA and CDR2 YNFKEQ. V shed 1 base and J shed 4 bases, with 7 bases lying between them. The CDR3 coding sequence is TGTGCCAGCAGCCAAGCATTAGCCACTGAAGCTTTCTTT. It yields the protein CASSQALATEAFF.

The rearrangement links TRBV3-1 (or the pseudogene TRBV3-2) to TRBJ1-1, with 8 bases aligning to TRBD1. Trimming at V came to 0 bases and at J to 4 bases, leaving 7 bases not matched to a gene. The CDR3 consists of 16 residues. Germline V gene data show CDR1 as LGHDT and CDR2 as YNNKEL (reference sequence). The chain's CDR3 is CASSQDRGRGLTEAFF. The CDR3 nucleotides read TGTGCCAGCAGCCAAGATCGGGGCAGGGGGCTCACTGAAGCTTTCTTT.

This clone was observed once. This rearrangement joins TRBV6-5 to TRBJ2-7; 12 nucleotides align to TRBD2. Germline V gene lookup returns CDR1 MNHEY and CDR2 SVGAGI. This CDR3 spans 15 amino acids. The junction had 8 bases not matched to a gene; V was cut back by 6 bases and J by 5 bases. The DNA of the CDR3 is TGTGCCAGCAGCACTTGGACTAGCGGGGTTGACGAGCAGTACGTC. Amino acid sequence: CASSTWTSGVDEQYV.

V and J are TRBV10-1 and TRBJ2-3; 7 bases line up with TRBD2. The germline CDR1 and CDR2 sequences are WNHNN and SYGVQD (reference sequence). V was clipped by 0 bases and J by 1 base; unmatched bases: 1. The length of the CDR3 is 15 residues. The CDR3 region is CASSESGGGTDTQYF. In nucleotides, the CDR3 is TGCGCCAGCAGTGAGTCTGGGGGGGGCACAGATACGCAGTATTTT.

This chain connects TRBV28 to TRBJ2-1, with 10 bases lining up with TRBD1. Germline trimming cut 1 base from V and 8 bases from J; bases unmatched to any gene: 8. Per the germline V gene, CDR1 is MDHEN and CDR2 is SYDVKM. The CDR3 contains 16 residues. CDR3 DNA: TGTGCCAGCAGTTTATCTTCGGGACAGGGGATCGATGAGCAGTTCTTC. This translates into CASSLSSGQGIDEQFF.

The chain is built from TRBV27 and TRBJ1-1; D perhaps matches TRBD1 (6 bases). The germline CDR1 and CDR2 sequences are MNHEY and SMNVEV (reference sequence). V lost 6 bases and J 4 bases, leaving 12 bases between the germline ends. The CDR3 runs 13 residues. The CDR3 DNA reads TGTGCCAGCAGCCAGGGGAAATTCACTGAAGCTTTCTTT. The encoded protein is CASSQGKFTEAFF.

V gene TRBV7-9 combines with J gene TRBJ1-2, with TRBD1 matching over 7 bases. Trimming removed 1 base from V and 8 bases from J; junction bases left unmatched: 7. Germline assignment: CDR1 SEHNR and CDR2 FQNEAQ (reference sequence). This CDR3 comprises 14 residues. In DNA form, the CDR3 reads TGTGCCAGCAGCTTAGGGGGGACAGCCGGCGGCTACACCTTC. Its protein product is CASSLGGTAGGYTF.

The chain uses TRBV9 and TRBJ2-3, with 11 bases fitting TRBD2. Germline V lookup: CDR1 SGDLS, CDR2 YYNGEE. The V segment lost 3 bases and the J segment 6 bases; nucleotides outside the gene matches: 6. The CDR3 sequence is 15 residues long. Here the CDR3 reads CASSDSGGALDTQYF. CDR3 nucleotide sequence: TGTGCCAGCAGCGATAGCGGGGGGGCTTTGGATACGCAGTATTTT.

This chain uses TRBV30 with TRBJ1-2, with D possibly being TRBD1 (5 bases). V was cut by 0 bases and J by 6 bases, with 11 bases left in between. The CDR3 extends over 13 amino acids. Germline values: CDR1 GTSNPN, CDR2 SVGIG (reference sequence). Written as DNA, the CDR3 is TGTGCCTGGAGTGTAGGGCAGGGCCATGGCTACACCTTC. This codes for CAWSVGQGHGYTF.

Many counts were recorded for this clone. The chain carries TRBV9 and TRBJ2-5; D may be TRBD2 (5 bases). There are 15 residues in the CDR3. Germline V gene lookup returns CDR1 SGDLS and CDR2 YYNGEE. Deletions cut 0 bases from V and 3 bases from J, with 12 bases between. CDR3 in amino acids: CASSVGSGGKETQYF. The CDR3 region has the DNA TGTGCCAGCAGCGTAGGAAGCGGTGGGAAAGAGACCCAGTACTTC. The full variable domain, with the rest looked up from reference TRBV9 and TRBJ2-5, is DSGVTQTPKHLITATGQRVTLRCSPRSGDLSVYWYQQSLDQGLQFLIQYYNGEERAKGNILERFSAQQFPDLHSELNLSSLELGDSALYFCASSVGSGGKETQYFGPGTRLLVL.

This clone has only one observation. The chain is built from TRBV5-5 and TRBJ2-3, with no clear D. The CDR3 sequence is 16 residues long. V gave up 4 bases and J gave up 2 bases, with 17 bases separating them. Per the germline V gene, CDR1 is SGHKS and CDR2 is YYEKEE (reference sequence). This chain's CDR3 is CASSRPGGGFTDTQYF. The CDR3 nucleotides are TGTGCCAGCAGCCGCCCCGGCGGCGGATTCACAGATACGCAGTATTTT.

CDR3 amino acids: CAGQESNYGYTF. In DNA form, the CDR3 reads TGTGCAGGACAGGAGTCTAACTATGGCTACACCTTC. The chain uses TRBV28 and TRBJ1-2; 7 positions agree with TRBD1. The germline V gene encodes CDR1 MDHEN and CDR2 SYDVKM. The CDR3 is 12 residues long.

Only a few counts were recorded for this clone. This chain joins TRBV7-9 and TRBJ1-6; a possible D gene is TRBD1 (6 bases). This CDR3 contains 14 residues. V gave up 5 bases and J gave up 8 bases, with 13 bases separating them. Germline CDR1 reads SEHNR; CDR2 reads FQNEAQ (reference sequence). Here the CDR3 DNA reads TGTGCCAGCAGCGAGGGACATCAGCATTCACCCCTCCACTTT. Translation gives CASSEGHQHSPLHF.

The chain links TRBV9 to TRBJ2-2, with D unresolved. V shed 0 bases and J shed 5 bases, with 2 bases lying between them. Germline CDR1 is SGDLS and CDR2 is YYNGEE. The CDR3 is made up of 12 amino acids. Here the CDR3 reads CASSVATGELFF. Written as DNA, the CDR3 is TGTGCCAGCAGCGTAGCGACCGGGGAGCTGTTTTTT.

This clone was counted a few times. The rearrangement uses TRBV12-3 or TRBV12-4 and TRBJ1-2, with no clear D. Trimming cost V 11 bases and J 4 bases, with 17 bases left between them. CDR3 size: 13 residues. CDR3 region: CASGGELPYGYTF. In DNA, the CDR3 is TGTGCCTCGGGCGGGGAACTTCCCTATGGCTACACCTTC.